The 18 T cell receptor beta chains in this list originate from one sample, sequenced in a study of T cell changes during pregnancy in multiple sclerosis. Assay used: immunoSEQ multiplex PCR; TCRdb lists only in-frame clones, some missing. The table has approximately 80,000 clones, 90% to 95% seen once. Sequencing used PBMCs, obtained in the first trimester of pregnancy. The source of these receptors is a female donor in good health, serving as a control in a pregnancy study. Some clones in this sample may be carry-over from other donors' samples.

This CDR3 is CASSDGGFPYEQYF. CDR3 sequence (DNA): TGTGCCAGCAGTGATGGAGGATTCCCCTACGAGCAGTACTTC. The chain links TRBV6-1 to TRBJ2-7, with a weak D call TRBD2 (5 bases). The V end was cut by 3 bases, the J end by 2 bases, with 11 bases between. In germline, CDR1 is MNHNS, CDR2 SASEGT. CDR3 length: 14 residues.

CDR3 region: CASSFRTGRIGEQYF. The CDR3, as DNA: TGTGCCAGCAGCTTCCGGACAGGGCGGATTGGAGAGCAGTACTTC. The chain recombines TRBV7-8 with TRBJ2-7; 8 bases line up with TRBD1. The V and J ends lost 3 bases and 7 bases, in that order; junction bases with no gene match: 11. CDR3 size: 15 residues. The germline V gene encodes CDR1 SGHVS and CDR2 FQNEAQ.

The chain's CDR3 is CASSPKRAPYNEQFF. CDR3 in DNA: TGTGCCAGCAGCCCAAAGCGGGCCCCCTACAATGAGCAGTTCTTC. V and J are TRBV7-9 and TRBJ2-1, with D perhaps matching TRBD2 (6 bases). Between the trimmed V and J ends, which lost 5 bases and 2 bases, there was a span of 13 bases. The germline V gene encodes CDR1 SEHNR and CDR2 FQNEAQ (reference sequence). The CDR3 has 15 residues.

The chain employs TRBV10-1 and TRBJ1-1; 8 bases line up with TRBD1. CDR3 length: 16 amino acids. Germline trimming cut 6 bases from V and 5 bases from J; bases unmatched to any gene: 14. Germline CDR1 reads WNHNN; CDR2 reads SYGVQD (reference sequence). The CDR3 region has the DNA TGCGCCAGCAGCGACCTCGGAGTTGACAGGGGTACTGAAGCTTTCTTT. Amino acids: CASSDLGVDRGTEAFF.

The chain couples TRBV19 to TRBJ2-7; TRBD1 matches 8 bases. This CDR3 comprises 14 residues. Germline values: CDR1 LNHDA, CDR2 SQIVND (reference sequence). Trimming at V came to 3 bases and at J to 4 bases, leaving 5 bases not matched to a gene. The CDR3 protein is CASSIDRGVYEQYF. CDR3 nucleotide sequence: TGTGCCAGTAGTATCGACAGGGGCGTTTACGAGCAGTACTTC.

The rearrangement uses TRBV7-2 and TRBJ2-1, with 11 bases matching TRBD2. Germline loops: CDR1 SGHTA, CDR2 FQGNSA. The CDR3 totals 17 residues. J gave up 5 bases and V 1 base, and 7 bases lay outside the gene matches. CDR3 amino acids: CASSLVGTSGSNNEQFF. CDR3 sequence (DNA): TGTGCCAGCAGCTTAGTTGGCACTAGCGGGAGTAACAATGAGCAGTTCTTC.

The chain joins TRBV13 to TRBJ2-3; TRBD1 aligns across 7 bases. From germline, CDR1 is PRHDT and CDR2 FYEKMQ (reference sequence). CDR3 length: 14 amino acids. The trim removed 2 bases at V and 4 bases at J, leaving 3 bases unmatched. In DNA, the CDR3 is TGTGCCAGCAGCTTACGACAGGGTTCAGATACGCAGTATTTT. As protein: CASSLRQGSDTQYF.

The genes are TRBV29-1 and TRBJ1-1; 11 positions match TRBD1. Germline assignment: CDR1 SQVTM and CDR2 ANQGSEA. V shed 6 bases and J 2 bases; nucleotides not matched to a gene: 5. The CDR3 sequence is 14 residues long. CDR3 in DNA: TGCAGCGTGGGACAGGGGGAGTTTAACACTGAAGCTTTCTTT. Amino acids: CSVGQGEFNTEAFF.

The chain recombines TRBV28 with TRBJ1-1; 8 bases line up with TRBD1. Germline V gene sequence: CDR1 MDHEN, CDR2 SYDVKM. The CDR3 loop spans 17 amino acids. With 4 bases clipped from V and 6 bases from J, the junction kept 16 bases outside the gene matches. The CDR3 sequence: CASSSGTGPWITSEAFF. The DNA of the CDR3 is TGTGCCAGCAGTTCCGGGACAGGCCCGTGGATAACGTCTGAAGCTTTCTTT.

J is TRBJ1-2 and V is TRBV6-1; 12 bases fit TRBD1. From germline, CDR1 is MNHNS and CDR2 SASEGT. V shed 5 bases, J shed 8 bases, and the junction held 9 bases outside the gene matches. There are 15 residues in the CDR3. The CDR3 is CASSPGQGAQRGYTF. CDR3 DNA sequence: TGTGCCAGCAGTCCGGGACAGGGGGCGCAGAGGGGCTACACCTTC.

The chain links TRBV7-9 to TRBJ2-3, with 10 bases aligning to TRBD1. V trimming: 5 bases; J trimming: 4 bases; junction bases outside the gene matches: 9. Germline V gene lookup returns CDR1 SEHNR and CDR2 FQNEAQ (reference sequence). The CDR3 has 16 amino acids. The CDR3 DNA follows: TGTGCCAGCAGCCCGCGACAGGGGGCGAACGCAGATACGCAGTATTTT. It is translated as CASSPRQGANADTQYF.

The V and J genes are TRBV12-5 and TRBJ1-2; possibly TRBD1 for D (6 bases). Germline CDR1 reads LGHNT; CDR2 reads FRNRAP. V lost 5 bases and J 8 bases, leaving 12 bases between the germline ends. The CDR3 is 12 amino acids. CDR3 loop: CASGRTGFGYTF. Written as DNA, the CDR3 is TGTGCTAGTGGTCGTACAGGGTTCGGCTACACCTTC.

This clone has just one count. The chain recombines TRBV30 with TRBJ1-2; D may be TRBD1 (5 bases). CDR3 length equals 12 residues. V lost 2 bases and J lost 4, with 8 bases in between. Germline lookup yields CDR1 GTSNPN and CDR2 SVGIG (reference sequence). CDR3 sequence: CAWSRGTYGYTF. The CDR3 DNA is TGTGCCTGGAGTAGGGGAACCTATGGCTACACCTTC. Looking up the rest from reference TRBV30 and TRBJ1-2 gives the full variable domain: SQTIHQWPATLVQPVGSPLSLECTVEGTSNPNLYWYRQAAGRGLQLLFYSVGIGQISSEVPQNLSASRPQDRQFILSSKKLLLSDSGFYLCAWSRGTYGYTFGSGTRLTVV.

The J gene is TRBJ1-1, the V gene TRBV11-2; tentative D call: TRBD1 (6 bases). CDR3 size: 15 residues. V lost 3 bases to trimming and J lost 5 bases, with 16 bases between them. Germline CDR1 reads SGHAT; CDR2 reads FQNNGV. The CDR3: CASSFNTGSGTEAFF. DNA for the CDR3: TGTGCCAGCAGCTTTAATACAGGGTCTGGGACTGAAGCTTTCTTT.

V and J are TRBV25-1 and TRBJ2-3; possibly TRBD2 for D (6 bases). The V gene's germline CDR1 is MGHDK and CDR2 SYGVNS. Trimming took 5 bases from V and 0 from J, leaving 12 bases between them. This CDR3 comprises 15 residues. This chain's CDR3 is CASSSSGTSTDTQYF. For the CDR3, the DNA is TGTGCCAGCAGTAGCTCCGGGACTAGCACAGATACGCAGTATTTT.

The genes are TRBV29-1 and TRBJ2-5; TRBD2 is a possible D gene (5 bases). Trimming shortened V by 5 bases and J by 3 bases, and 10 bases separated the two germline ends. This CDR3 spans 12 amino acids. CDR1 SQVTM and CDR2 ANQGSEA come from the germline V gene. CDR3 in DNA: TGCAGCGTTCTGGACGGGGAAGAGACCCAGTACTTC. Protein: CSVLDGEETQYF.

The chain carries TRBV5-6 and TRBJ1-5; weak D call: TRBD1 (5 bases). The CDR3 totals 14 residues. Germline V gene data show CDR1 as SGHDT and CDR2 as YYEEEE. Trimming shortened V by 5 bases and J by 6 bases, and 15 bases separated the two germline ends. The CDR3 protein is CASRVWGGSQPQHF. CDR3 sequence (DNA): TGTGCCAGCAGAGTTTGGGGGGGGAGTCAGCCCCAGCATTTT.

V is TRBV11-2 and J is TRBJ1-1, with TRBD1 matching 7 bases. With V trimmed by 1 base and J by 1 base, 0 bases remained unmatched. CDR3 size: 14 residues. Germline V gene lookup returns CDR1 SGHAT and CDR2 FQNNGV. In nucleotides, the CDR3 is TGTGCCAGCAGCTTAGGACAGGGGAACACTGAAGCTTTCTTT. Its protein product is CASSLGQGNTEAFF.